This entry concerns a single TCR beta chain. Its specificity is not known. These data are taken from a study of cytomegalovirus exposure and HLA in healthy donors. Study-level points and caveats: Later on, an analysis tied approximately 15,000 TCR beta sequences to HLA alleles at 0.05 false discovery rate.

13 Jbeta primers and 60 Vbeta primers were used for the PCR. Methods used by the authors: Around 11 million shared chains were among the roughly 78 million unique TCR beta chains that a later analysis counted. Clones were read by immunoSEQ multiplex PCR, and TCRdb kept only the in-frame ones, dropping some. That table furnishes V, J and clone size, whereas the DNA furnished D and trimming. Among about 160,000 clones listed, roughly 82% were seen once. Sequenced sample: PBMCs. This sequence was found in a woman in her forties or fifties in good health and CMV-seropositive.

The CDR3 reads CASSPQEGTGGLEQYF. The DNA of the CDR3 is TGTGCCAGCTCACCACAGGAAGGGACAGGGGGTCTCGAGCAGTACTTC. The rearrangement joins TRBV18 to TRBJ2-7; 11 bases are a match to TRBD1. With V trimmed by 1 base and J by 6 bases, 8 bases remained unmatched. This CDR3 has 16 amino acids. CDR1 is KGHSH, CDR2 LQKENI, per germline.